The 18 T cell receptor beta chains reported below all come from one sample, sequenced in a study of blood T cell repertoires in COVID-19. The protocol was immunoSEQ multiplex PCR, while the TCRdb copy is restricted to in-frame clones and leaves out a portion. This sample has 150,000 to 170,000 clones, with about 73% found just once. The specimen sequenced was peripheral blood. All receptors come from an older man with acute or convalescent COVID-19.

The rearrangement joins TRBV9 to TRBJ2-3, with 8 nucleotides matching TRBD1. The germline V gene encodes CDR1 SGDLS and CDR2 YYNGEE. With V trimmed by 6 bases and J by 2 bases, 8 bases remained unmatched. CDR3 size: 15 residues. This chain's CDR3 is CASNRDRLNTDTQYF. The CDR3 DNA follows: TGTGCCAGCAACAGGGACAGGCTAAACACAGATACGCAGTATTTT.

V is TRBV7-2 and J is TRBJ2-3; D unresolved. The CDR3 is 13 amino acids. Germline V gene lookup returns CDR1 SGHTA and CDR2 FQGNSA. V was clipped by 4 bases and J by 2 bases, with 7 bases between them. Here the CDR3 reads CASSSRPTDTQYF. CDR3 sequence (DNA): TGTGCCAGCAGCTCGCGCCCCACAGATACGCAGTATTTT.

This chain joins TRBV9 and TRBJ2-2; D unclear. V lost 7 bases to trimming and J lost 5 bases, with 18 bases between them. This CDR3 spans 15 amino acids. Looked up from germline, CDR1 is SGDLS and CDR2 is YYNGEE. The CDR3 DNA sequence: TGTGCCAGCTCCCGGTCGTTGACGGAGACCGGGGAGCTGTTTTTT. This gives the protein CASSRSLTETGELFF.

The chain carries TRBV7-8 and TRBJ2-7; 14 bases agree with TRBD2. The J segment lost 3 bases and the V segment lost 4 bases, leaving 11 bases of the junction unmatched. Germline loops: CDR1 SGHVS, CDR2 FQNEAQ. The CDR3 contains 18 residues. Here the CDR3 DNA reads TGTGCCAGCAGCTACGCGACTAGCGGGGGGGCAAGTGTCTACGAGCAGTACGTC. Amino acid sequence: CASSYATSGGASVYEQYV.

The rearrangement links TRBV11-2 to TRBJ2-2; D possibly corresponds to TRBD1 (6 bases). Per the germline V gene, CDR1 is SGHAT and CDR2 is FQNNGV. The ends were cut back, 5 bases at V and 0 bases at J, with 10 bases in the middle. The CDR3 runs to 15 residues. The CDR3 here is CASSEDRTNTGELFF. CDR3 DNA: TGTGCCAGCAGCGAAGACAGGACGAACACCGGGGAGCTGTTTTTT.

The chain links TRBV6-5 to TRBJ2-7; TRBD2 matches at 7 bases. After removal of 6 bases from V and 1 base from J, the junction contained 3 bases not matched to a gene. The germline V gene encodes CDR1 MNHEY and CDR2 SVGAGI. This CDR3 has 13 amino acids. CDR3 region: CASRGGVSYEQYF. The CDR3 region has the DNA TGTGCCAGCAGGGGGGGGGTATCCTACGAGCAGTACTTC.

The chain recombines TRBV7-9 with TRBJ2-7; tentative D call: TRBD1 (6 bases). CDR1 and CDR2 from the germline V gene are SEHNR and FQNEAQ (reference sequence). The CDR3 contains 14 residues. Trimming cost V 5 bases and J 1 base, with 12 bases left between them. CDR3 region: CASSAAGTSYEQYV. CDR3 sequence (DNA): TGTGCCAGCAGCGCCGCCGGGACATCCTACGAGCAGTACGTC.

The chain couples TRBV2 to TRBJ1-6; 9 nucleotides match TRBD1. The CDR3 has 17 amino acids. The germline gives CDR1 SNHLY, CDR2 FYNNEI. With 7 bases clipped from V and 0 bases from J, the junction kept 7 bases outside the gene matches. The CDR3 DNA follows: TGTGCCAGCACCGGGACAGGGACGGGCTCCTATAATTCACCCCTCCACTTT. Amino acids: CASTGTGTGSYNSPLHF. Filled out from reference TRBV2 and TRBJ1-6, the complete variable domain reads EPEVTQTPSHQVTQMGQEVILRCVPISNHLYFYWYRQILGQKVEFLVSFYNNEISEKSEIFDDQFSVERPDGSNFTLKIRSTKLEDSAMYFCASTGTGTGSYNSPLHFGNGTRLTVT.

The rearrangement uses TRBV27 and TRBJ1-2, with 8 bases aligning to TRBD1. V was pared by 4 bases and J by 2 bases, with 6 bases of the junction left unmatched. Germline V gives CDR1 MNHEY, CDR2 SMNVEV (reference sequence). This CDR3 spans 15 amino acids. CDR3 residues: CASSSGQGVNYGYTF. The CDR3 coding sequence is TGTGCCAGCAGTTCTGGACAGGGCGTCAACTATGGCTACACCTTC.

CDR3 in amino acids: CASSIRSDRAYGYTF. The CDR3 DNA is TGTGCCAGTAGTATTAGGTCGGACAGGGCTTATGGCTACACCTTC. The gene calls are TRBV19 and TRBJ1-2; TRBD1 matches 8 bases. Losses at the gene ends were 3 bases for V and 5 bases for J; bases not matched to a gene: 8. CDR1 LNHDA and CDR2 SQIVND come from the germline V gene (reference sequence). The CDR3 sequence is 15 residues long. Using reference TRBV19 and TRBJ1-2 for the parts outside the CDR3, the full variable domain is DGGITQSPKYLFRKEGQNVTLSCEQNLNHDAMYWYRQDPGQGLRLIYYSQIVNDFQKGDIAEGYSVSREKKESFPLTVTSAQKNPTAFYLCASSIRSDRAYGYTFGSGTRLTVV.

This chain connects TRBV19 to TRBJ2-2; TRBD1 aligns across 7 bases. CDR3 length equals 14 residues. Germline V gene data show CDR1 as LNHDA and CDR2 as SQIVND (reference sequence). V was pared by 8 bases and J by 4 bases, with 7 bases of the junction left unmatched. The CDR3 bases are TGTGCCAGTCGGAAGGCAGGGGGCACCGGGGAGCTGTTTTTT. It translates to CASRKAGGTGELFF. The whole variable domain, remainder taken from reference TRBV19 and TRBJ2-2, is DGGITQSPKYLFRKEGQNVTLSCEQNLNHDAMYWYRQDPGQGLRLIYYSQIVNDFQKGDIAEGYSVSREKKESFPLTVTSAQKNPTAFYLCASRKAGGTGELFFGEGSRLTVL.

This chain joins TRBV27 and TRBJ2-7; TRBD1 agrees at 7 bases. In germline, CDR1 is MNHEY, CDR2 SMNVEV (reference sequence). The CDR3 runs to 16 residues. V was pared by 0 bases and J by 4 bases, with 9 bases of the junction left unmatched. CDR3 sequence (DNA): TGTGCCAGCAGTTTATCCGGACAGGCAGTCCTATACGAGCAGTACTTC. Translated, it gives CASSLSGQAVLYEQYF.

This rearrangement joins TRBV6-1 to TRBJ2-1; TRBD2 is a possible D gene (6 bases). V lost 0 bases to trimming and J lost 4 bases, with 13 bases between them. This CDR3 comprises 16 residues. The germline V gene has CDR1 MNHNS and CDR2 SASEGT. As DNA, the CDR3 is TGTGCCAGCAGTGAAGCGCGGGGCCGGGGTTACAATGAGCAGTTCTTC. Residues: CASSEARGRGYNEQFF.

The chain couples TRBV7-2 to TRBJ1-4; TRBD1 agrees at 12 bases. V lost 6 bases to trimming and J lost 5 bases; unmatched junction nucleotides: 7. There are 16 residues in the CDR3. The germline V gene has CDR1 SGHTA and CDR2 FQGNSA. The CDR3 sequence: CASRPGQGASNEKLFF. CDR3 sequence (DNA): TGTGCCAGCAGACCGGGACAGGGGGCTTCCAATGAAAAACTGTTTTTT.

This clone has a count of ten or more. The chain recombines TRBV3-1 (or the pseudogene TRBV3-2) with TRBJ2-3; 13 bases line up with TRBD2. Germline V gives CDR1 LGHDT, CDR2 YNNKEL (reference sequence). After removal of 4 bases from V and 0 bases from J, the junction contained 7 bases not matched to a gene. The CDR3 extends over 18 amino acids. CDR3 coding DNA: TGTGCCAGCAGCCCTGGACTAGCGGGGGTAACTAGCACAGATACGCAGTATTTT. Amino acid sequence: CASSPGLAGVTSTDTQYF.

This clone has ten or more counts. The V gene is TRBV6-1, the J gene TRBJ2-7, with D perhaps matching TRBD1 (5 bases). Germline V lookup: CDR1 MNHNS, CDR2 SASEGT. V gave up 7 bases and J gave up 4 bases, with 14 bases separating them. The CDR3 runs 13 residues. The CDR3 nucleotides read TGTGCCAGCAAGGGGCAAAGGCCTTACGAGCAGTACGTC. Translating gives CASKGQRPYEQYV.

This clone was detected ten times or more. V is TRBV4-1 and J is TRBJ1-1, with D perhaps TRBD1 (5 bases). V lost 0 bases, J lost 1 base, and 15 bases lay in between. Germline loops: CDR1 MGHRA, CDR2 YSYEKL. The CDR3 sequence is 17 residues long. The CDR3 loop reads CASSQERGGSGNTEAFF. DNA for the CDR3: TGCGCCAGCAGCCAAGAAAGGGGTGGTTCCGGGAACACTGAAGCTTTCTTT.

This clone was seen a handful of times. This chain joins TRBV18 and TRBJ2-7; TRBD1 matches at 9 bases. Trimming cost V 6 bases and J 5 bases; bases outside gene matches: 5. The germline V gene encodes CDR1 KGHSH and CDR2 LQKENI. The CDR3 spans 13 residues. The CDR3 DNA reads TGTGCCAGCTCTCGGACAGGGGAACACGAGCAGTACGTC. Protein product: CASSRTGEHEQYV.